These 27 T cell receptor beta chains came from one sample sequenced in a study of PD-1 blockade in classical Hodgkin lymphoma. Autologous stem cell transplantation was followed by relapse in every patient, and brentuximab vedotin exposure varied. Sequencing used immunoSEQ multiplex PCR; TCRdb keeps in-frame clones, though not all of them. The table lists some 150,000 clones, approximately 72% of them singletons. The material sequenced was peripheral blood mononuclear cells (PBMCs), taken before the second cycle of nivolumab. These receptor sequences come from a human donor with classical Hodgkin lymphoma.

J is TRBJ2-2 and V is TRBV11-2; weak D call: TRBD2 (5 bases). CDR1 is SGHAT, CDR2 FQNNGV, per germline. The length of the CDR3 is 15 residues. The V and J ends lost 1 base and 4 bases respectively, with 10 bases between them. Here the CDR3 reads CASSLGGSPTGELFF. Here the CDR3 DNA reads TGTGCCAGCAGCTTAGGTGGGAGTCCCACCGGGGAGCTGTTTTTT.

V and J are TRBV5-1 and TRBJ2-1; 12 positions agree with TRBD2. The J segment lost 4 bases and the V segment lost 4 bases, leaving 3 bases of the junction unmatched. CDR1 and CDR2 (germline): SGHRS, YFSETQ. This CDR3 region has 15 residues. The CDR3 coding sequence is TGCGCCAGCAGCCACGGGACTAGCGGGTACAATGAGCAGTTCTTC. Translating it yields CASSHGTSGYNEQFF.

This chain joins TRBV6-6 and TRBJ1-6; 7 bases match TRBD1. The CDR3 spans 14 residues. With V trimmed by 5 bases and J by 15 bases, 13 bases remained unmatched. Germline V CDR1 and CDR2: MNHNY, SVGAGI (reference sequence). The CDR3: CASSLRPTGSNLHF. The DNA of the CDR3 is TGTGCCAGCAGTCTACGACCGACAGGGTCCAACCTCCACTTT.

The V gene is TRBV28, the J gene TRBJ1-5; a possible D gene is TRBD1 (5 bases). Germline V gene sequence: CDR1 MDHEN, CDR2 SYDVKM. There are 13 residues in the CDR3. The V gene lost 3 bases and the J gene lost 4 bases, with 7 bases spanning the gap. The CDR3 is CASSLWGNQPQHF. The DNA of the CDR3 is TGTGCCAGCAGTTTGTGGGGGAATCAGCCCCAGCATTTT.

This clone was detected once. CDR3 coding DNA: TGTGCCAGCAGTGAAATGGGCGGCTCTAGCGGGAGCTCTTATTTT. Protein: CASSEMGGSSGSSYF. The V call is TRBV2, the J call TRBJ2-3; TRBD2 aligns across 10 bases. The CDR3 runs 15 residues. The trim removed 2 bases at V and 15 bases at J, leaving 14 bases unmatched. Per germline, CDR1 SNHLY and CDR2 FYNNEI.

Worth noting for this clone: This specimen includes other DNA sequences encoding the same CDR3. The rearrangement uses TRBV18 and TRBJ2-5, with D unresolved. Germline loops: CDR1 KGHSH, CDR2 LQKENI. The CDR3 covers 12 residues. V was pared by 3 bases and J by 2 bases, with 4 bases between. CDR3 bases: TGTGCCAGCTCACCCTTACAAGAGACCCAGTACTTC. Protein sequence: CASSPLQETQYF.

A few counts support this clone. The chain joins TRBV4-2 to TRBJ2-3; 9 nucleotides agree with TRBD2. CDR3 size: 16 residues. V shed 3 bases, J shed 3 bases, and the junction held 7 bases outside the gene matches. The germline V gene has CDR1 LGHNA and CDR2 YNFKEQ. CDR3 residues: CASSQDIAGETDTQYF. The CDR3 nucleotides read TGTGCCAGCAGCCAGGACATAGCGGGAGAGACAGATACGCAGTATTTT.

The chain employs TRBV4-3 and TRBJ1-2; D is possibly TRBD1 (5 bases). The CDR3 totals 13 residues. Germline values: CDR1 LGHNA, CDR2 YSLEER. Trimming pared 0 bases from V and 3 bases from J, leaving 5 bases between. The CDR3 protein is CASSQDRDYGYTF. In DNA form, the CDR3 reads TGCGCCAGCAGCCAAGACAGGGACTATGGCTACACCTTC.

The chain employs TRBV10-3 and TRBJ1-1; TRBD1 matches at 8 bases. J gave up 5 bases and V 6 bases, and 5 bases lay outside the gene matches. Germline assignment: CDR1 ENHRY and CDR2 SYGVKD. The CDR3 contains 13 residues. The CDR3 reads CAIRVDRVTEAFF. CDR3 bases: TGTGCCATCAGGGTGGACAGGGTAACTGAAGCTTTCTTT.

The chain links TRBV7-9 to TRBJ2-3; no clear D gene. The CDR3 covers 15 residues. The germline V gene encodes CDR1 SEHNR and CDR2 FQNEAQ (reference sequence). V shed 4 bases and J shed 0 bases, with 11 bases lying between them. CDR3 region: CASSSLTRSTDTQYF. The CDR3 DNA follows: TGTGCCAGCAGCTCGTTAACTCGTAGCACAGATACGCAGTATTTT.

V gene TRBV7-3 combines with J gene TRBJ2-5; TRBD1 aligns across 9 bases. This CDR3 spans 15 amino acids. V shed 1 base and J 5 bases; nucleotides not matched to a gene: 5. Germline CDR1 reads SGHTA; CDR2 reads FQGTGA. In nucleotides, the CDR3 is TGTGCCAGCAGCTTAAGTGGGACAGGGAGGGAGACCCAGTACTTC. Translated: CASSLSGTGRETQYF.

In its sample, this clone was seen a few times. This CDR3 reads CASSGGREAFF. CDR3 nucleotides: TGTGCCAGCAGCGGGGGGAGAGAAGCTTTCTTT. The genes are TRBV7-9 and TRBJ1-1, with TRBD1 as a possible D gene (5 bases). Trimming cost V 5 bases and J 8 bases, with 9 bases left between them. The CDR3 spans 11 residues. From germline, CDR1 is SEHNR and CDR2 FQNEAQ (reference sequence).

V is TRBV18 and J is TRBJ2-3; no reliable D call. This CDR3 contains 14 residues. The ends were cut back, 0 bases at V and 1 base at J, with 5 bases in the middle. Germline CDR1 KGHSH, CDR2 LQKENI. The CDR3 DNA is TGTGCCAGCTCACCACCGGTGGGCACAGATACGCAGTATTTT. Protein product: CASSPPVGTDTQYF.

The chain joins TRBV6-5 to TRBJ1-2, with a weak D call TRBD1 (5 bases). The CDR3 loop spans 12 amino acids. Germline CDR1 MNHEY, CDR2 SVGAGI. The V end lost 5 bases, the J end lost 6 bases, and 10 bases lay between the germline ends. The DNA of the CDR3 is TGTGCCAGCAGTCGACAGCTAAATGGCTACACCTTC. Its protein is CASSRQLNGYTF.

This sequence joins TRBV6-5 and TRBJ1-2; no clear D. Germline V CDR1 and CDR2: MNHEY, SVGAGI. CDR3 length: 12 amino acids. V lost 8 bases and J lost 5, with 12 bases in between. The CDR3 loop reads CASQEGYYGYTF. The DNA of the CDR3 is TGTGCCAGCCAAGAGGGTTATTATGGCTACACCTTC.

The chain carries TRBV18 and TRBJ2-3; 9 nucleotides agree with TRBD2. Germline V gene data show CDR1 as KGHSH and CDR2 as LQKENI. The junction had 9 bases not matched to a gene; V was cut back by 4 bases and J by 1 base. CDR3 length equals 17 residues. The CDR3 sequence is CASSHTIAGAGTDTQYF. CDR3 in DNA: TGTGCCAGCTCACACACAATAGCGGGAGCTGGCACAGATACGCAGTATTTT.

V is TRBV29-1 and J is TRBJ1-1, with 7 bases that match TRBD1. The germline V gene encodes CDR1 SQVTM and CDR2 ANQGSEA. The CDR3 consists of 16 residues. V shed 4 bases and J 0 bases; nucleotides not matched to a gene: 11. CDR3 loop: CSVVILGDRLNTEAFF. DNA for the CDR3: TGCAGCGTTGTCATTCTGGGGGACAGACTGAACACTGAAGCTTTCTTT.

Written as DNA, the CDR3 is TGTGCCAGCAGCTTGGGTGCAGAGGGCTACGAGCAGTACTTC. It translates to CASSLGAEGYEQYF. The chain recombines TRBV5-5 with TRBJ2-7; maybe TRBD2 (5 bases). From germline, CDR1 is SGHKS and CDR2 YYEKEE (reference sequence). The CDR3 is 14 residues long. The ends were cut back, 0 bases at V and 3 bases at J, with 10 bases in the middle.

The V and J genes are TRBV6-6 and TRBJ2-5; 11 bases are a match to TRBD1. Germline loops: CDR1 MNHNY, CDR2 SVGAGI (reference sequence). The CDR3 spans 16 residues. The V segment lost 2 bases and the J segment 0 bases; nucleotides outside the gene matches: 2. Written as DNA, the CDR3 is TGTGCCAGCAGTTACGGACAGGGGGCGTACCAAGAGACCCAGTACTTC. This translates into CASSYGQGAYQETQYF.

This clone came up a few times. Other nucleotide sequences in the sample specify the same CDR3. This sequence joins TRBV5-1 and TRBJ2-7; possibly TRBD1 or TRBD2 for D (5 bases each). The germline V gene has CDR1 SGHRS and CDR2 YFSETQ. V lost 1 base and J lost 0, with 11 bases in between. The CDR3 loop spans 15 amino acids. CDR3 region: CASSLPGASSYEQYF. Written as DNA, the CDR3 is TGCGCCAGCAGCTTGCCCGGGGCCAGCTCCTACGAGCAGTACTTC.

This chain connects TRBV7-9 to TRBJ1-2; tentative D call: TRBD1 (6 bases). The germline gives CDR1 SEHNR, CDR2 FQNEAQ (reference sequence). CDR3 length equals 13 residues. Trimming removed 7 bases at V and 8 bases at J, with 17 bases between. The CDR3 nucleotides are TGTGCCAGCACCCTACAGGGAACAATGGGCTACACCTTC. Translation gives CASTLQGTMGYTF.

Only a few counts were recorded for this clone. The chain recombines TRBV9 with TRBJ1-1; the D gene is possibly TRBD1 (5 bases). V lost 0 bases and J lost 11, with 11 bases in between. The CDR3 has 12 amino acids. Germline V CDR1 and CDR2: SGDLS, YYNGEE. CDR3 sequence: CASSVVDGAAFF. CDR3 nucleotides: TGTGCCAGCAGCGTAGTAGATGGGGCGGCTTTCTTT. Full variable domain (outside the CDR3, taken from reference TRBV9 and TRBJ1-1): DSGVTQTPKHLITATGQRVTLRCSPRSGDLSVYWYQQSLDQGLQFLIQYYNGEERAKGNILERFSAQQFPDLHSELNLSSLELGDSALYFCASSVVDGAAFFGQGTRLTVV.

This chain links TRBV6-5 with TRBJ1-2, with unresolved D. The CDR3 is made up of 15 amino acids. Germline loops: CDR1 MNHEY, CDR2 SVGAGI. V lost 0 bases to trimming and J lost 5 bases, with 13 bases between them. CDR3 residues: CASSYSVDLTYGYTF. The CDR3 DNA follows: TGTGCCAGCAGTTACTCGGTAGATCTAACATATGGCTACACCTTC.

The V and J genes are TRBV10-3 and TRBJ1-1, with TRBD1 matching 8 bases. The V gene end was trimmed by 7 bases and the J gene end by 1 base; junction bases not matched to a gene: 8. This CDR3 is 15 amino acids long. CDR1 is ENHRY, CDR2 SYGVKD, per germline. The CDR3 DNA sequence: TGTGCCATCATGAGACAGGGGTTAGGGAACACTGAAGCTTTCTTT. Amino acid sequence: CAIMRQGLGNTEAFF.

This chain links TRBV5-1 with TRBJ2-3, with D possibly being TRBD2 (6 bases). The germline V and J ends were trimmed by 0 bases and 2 bases, with 13 bases remaining between them. This CDR3 is 16 amino acids long. Per the germline V gene, CDR1 is SGHRS and CDR2 is YFSETQ. CDR3 sequence reads: CASSLVVADSTDTQYF. The DNA of the CDR3 is TGCGCCAGCAGCTTGGTAGTAGCGGACTCCACAGATACGCAGTATTTT.

The chain has TRBV9 and TRBJ1-6; no clear D. The germline gives CDR1 SGDLS, CDR2 YYNGEE. CDR3 size: 18 residues. V lost 2 bases and J 1 base, leaving 16 bases between the germline ends. This CDR3 reads CASSVTPGPFSYNSPLHF. The CDR3 coding sequence is TGTGCCAGCAGCGTCACACCGGGCCCGTTTTCCTATAATTCACCCCTCCACTTT.

The chain uses TRBV9 and TRBJ2-2; no clear D gene. Looked up from germline, CDR1 is SGDLS and CDR2 is YYNGEE. The germline V and J ends were trimmed by 4 bases and 1 base, with 8 bases remaining between them. The CDR3 length is 14 residues. CDR3 protein: CASSFQWNTGELFF. The CDR3 DNA reads as TGTGCCAGCAGCTTCCAGTGGAACACCGGGGAGCTGTTTTTT.